This T cell receptor beta chain was sequenced during a study of blood T cell repertoires in COVID-19. About the study: From T cells, B-cell-depleted T cells, or PBMCs came the material, which was cDNA or gDNA.

Authors' processing steps: From reference gene primer amplification, estimates of nucleated cell counts were derived. Assay used: immunoSEQ multiplex PCR; TCRdb lists only in-frame clones, some missing. V, J and clone size are taken as reported in that table, and D and trimming were inferred from the DNA itself. The table has tens of thousands of clones, around nine tenths seen once. Trimming left V 2 bases short and J 6 bases short, with 4 bases between. The CDR3 spans 10 residues. CDR1 is GTSNPN and CDR2 is SVGIG in the germline V gene (reference sequence). The sample comprised peripheral blood. This rearrangement joins TRBV30 to TRBJ2-5; D ambiguous. The TCR was taken from a woman between 65 and 79 years old with acute or convalescent COVID-19. The CDR3 reads CAWSIKTQYF. Here the CDR3 DNA reads TGTGCCTGGAGTATAAAGACCCAGTACTTC. The full variable domain, its missing parts supplied by reference TRBV30 and TRBJ2-5, is SQTIHQWPATLVQPVGSPLSLECTVEGTSNPNLYWYRQAAGRGLQLLFYSVGIGQISSEVPQNLSASRPQDRQFILSSKKLLLSDSGFYLCAWSIKTQYFGPGTRLLVL.